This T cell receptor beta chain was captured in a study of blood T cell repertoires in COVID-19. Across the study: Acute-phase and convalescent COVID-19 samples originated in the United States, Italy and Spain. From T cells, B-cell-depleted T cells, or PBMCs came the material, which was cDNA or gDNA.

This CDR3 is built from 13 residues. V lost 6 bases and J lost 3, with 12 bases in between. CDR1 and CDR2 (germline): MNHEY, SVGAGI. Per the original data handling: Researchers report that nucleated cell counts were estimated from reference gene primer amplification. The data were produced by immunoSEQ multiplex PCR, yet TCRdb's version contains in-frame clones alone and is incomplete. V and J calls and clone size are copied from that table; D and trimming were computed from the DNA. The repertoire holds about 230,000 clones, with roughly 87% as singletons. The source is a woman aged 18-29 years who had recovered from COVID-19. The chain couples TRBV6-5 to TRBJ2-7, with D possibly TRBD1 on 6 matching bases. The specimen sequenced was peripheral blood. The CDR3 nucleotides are TGTGCCAGCAGCTCACAGGGATTCTACGAGCAGTACTTC. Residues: CASSSQGFYEQYF.